This entry lists 26 T cell receptor beta chains sequenced from one sample in a study of T cell repertoires in cytomegalovirus infection (dated by TCRdb to between 2017 and 2020). The treatment or condition label on this specimen signifies: in vitro stimulation with specific CMV peptide epitopes to enrich CMV-specific T cells. Antigens for these TCRs are unknown. Sequenced on an Illumina HiSeq 1500. Clones were called with MiXCR by TCRdb after fastp trimmed the public reads at Q25, and only in-frame beta chains were retained. All rows with the same CDR3 protein become a single entry with the most common DNA and genes. The sample table holds about 830,000 distinct CDR3 sequences, of which less than 35% were seen once. Clones ranked in the top ten supply around 12% of the sample. This material consisted of cultured CD8+ T cells from PBMCs, taken from culture after CMV antigen stimulation. The receptors come from a human donor in good health (CMV status not recorded). Some clones in this sample may be carry-over from other donors' samples.

J is TRBJ1-1 and V is TRBV18; D is unclear. The CDR3 totals 14 residues. The germline V gene has CDR1 KGHSH and CDR2 LQKENI. Trimming removed 3 bases at V and 1 base at J, with 9 bases between. CDR3: CASSPNYQNTEAFF. The DNA of the CDR3 is TGTGCCAGCTCACCCAATTATCAGAACACTGAAGCTTTCTTT.

This clonotype was picked up a small number of times. The chain joins TRBV28 to TRBJ1-4; 7 bases are a match to TRBD1. This CDR3 region has 14 residues. CDR1 is MDHEN, CDR2 SYDVKM, per germline. After removal of 4 bases from V and 8 bases from J, the junction contained 7 bases not matched to a gene. The CDR3 reads CASSSQRGLEKLFF. The CDR3 DNA follows: TGTGCCAGCAGTTCCCAAAGGGGGCTCGAAAAACTGTTTTTT. The whole variable domain, filled in from reference TRBV28 and TRBJ1-4, reads DVKVTQSSRYLVKRTGEKVFLECVQDMDHENMFWYRQDPGLGLRLIYFSYDVKMKEKGDIPEGYSVSREKKERFSLILESASTNQTSMYLCASSSQRGLEKLFFGSGTQLSVL.

This clonotype was found a few times. The chain combines TRBV18 with TRBJ2-7, with 8 bases fitting TRBD1. CDR1 and CDR2 from the germline V gene are KGHSH and LQKENI. This CDR3 has 13 residues. The V gene end was trimmed by 3 bases and the J gene end by 5 bases; junction bases not matched to a gene: 3. CDR3 DNA: TGTGCCAGCTCACCTGGACAGGGAAACGAGCAGTACGTC. The encoded protein is CASSPGQGNEQYV.

This chain links TRBV28 with TRBJ1-1; 9 bases are a match to TRBD1. This CDR3 region has 13 residues. Germline loops: CDR1 MDHEN, CDR2 SYDVKM. V lost 6 bases and J lost 6; bases outside the gene matches: 5. The CDR3 bases are TGTGCCAGCAGCCGTGGGACAGGGCCTGAAGCTTTCTTT. Its protein product is CASSRGTGPEAFF.

This clonotype was seen ten or more times. This chain connects TRBV7-8 to TRBJ1-5, with D possibly TRBD1 on 5 matching bases. Germline V gene lookup returns CDR1 SGHVS and CDR2 FQNEAQ. The germline V and J ends were trimmed by 1 base and 7 bases, with 5 bases remaining between them. The CDR3 has 12 residues. DNA for the CDR3: TGTGCCAGCAGCTTAGAGGGGCAGCCCCAGCATTTT. Residues: CASSLEGQPQHF.

This clonotype was recorded at least ten times. The chain links TRBV6-5 to TRBJ2-1; 12 bases agree with TRBD2. CDR1 MNHEY and CDR2 SVGAGI come from the germline V gene. The CDR3 runs 16 residues. V dropped 2 bases and J dropped 5; count of bases not matched to a gene: 4. The CDR3 reads CASSYLAGGENNEQFF. CDR3 coding DNA: TGTGCCAGCAGTTACCTAGCGGGGGGGGAAAACAATGAGCAGTTCTTC.

This chain uses TRBV7-9 with TRBJ2-1; 8 bases are a match to TRBD2. The junction had 13 bases not matched to a gene; V was cut back by 5 bases and J by 7 bases. The CDR3 has 16 residues. From germline, CDR1 is SEHNR and CDR2 FQNEAQ (reference sequence). In nucleotides, the CDR3 is TGTGCCAGCAGCCTAACCGGGGGGGGGAGACTTAATGAGCAGTTCTTC. Amino acids: CASSLTGGGRLNEQFF.

In this sample, this clonotype turned up a few times. The chain is built from TRBV6-6 and TRBJ2-3, with D perhaps TRBD2 (6 bases). Germline V gene sequence: CDR1 MNHNY, CDR2 SVGAGI (reference sequence). The ends were cut back, 0 bases at V and 1 base at J, with 8 bases in the middle. CDR3 length: 15 residues. CDR3 protein: CASSYSASGTDTQYF. CDR3 in DNA: TGTGCCAGCAGTTACTCTGCTAGCGGCACAGATACGCAGTATTTT.

About this clonotype: A much larger clone differs from this one at a single base, so this may be a read error. The chain recombines TRBV6-2 or TRBV6-3 with TRBJ2-1; D possibly corresponds to TRBD1 (5 bases). Germline V CDR1 and CDR2: MNHEY, SVGEGT. This CDR3 has 15 amino acids. V was pared by 6 bases and J by 5 bases, with 17 bases between. The CDR3 coding sequence is TGTGCCAGCAGCCCCAACATAGGGGTACACAATGAGCAGTTCTTC. Protein product: CASSPNIGVHNEQFF.

This clonotype was observed a few times. The chain couples TRBV14 to TRBJ2-5; 7 positions match TRBD1. V trimming: 2 bases; J trimming: 1 base; junction bases outside the gene matches: 7. Germline-derived CDR1 and CDR2 are SGHDN and FVKESK. The CDR3 is 16 residues long. The chain's CDR3 is CASSQWDSFPQETQYF. For the CDR3, the DNA is TGTGCCAGCAGCCAATGGGACAGCTTCCCCCAAGAGACCCAGTACTTC.

V usage is TRBV7-9 and J usage is TRBJ2-1; 8 bases fit TRBD2. Germline V gene lookup returns CDR1 SEHNR and CDR2 FQNEAQ (reference sequence). J lost 5 bases, V lost 2 bases, and 5 bases had no gene match. The CDR3 is 15 residues long. CDR3 nucleotides: TGTGCCAGCAGCTTAACGGGGGGGCAACACAATGAGCAGTTCTTC. Translating it yields CASSLTGGQHNEQFF.

As regards this clonotype: A read error may be the cause here, since a much bigger clone is one base away. The chain uses TRBV7-2 and TRBJ2-5; weak D call: TRBD2 (7 bases). Trimming cost V 0 bases and J 2 bases, with 16 bases left between them. Germline V CDR1 and CDR2: SGHTA, FQGNSA. The CDR3 spans 17 residues. The CDR3 DNA reads as TGTGCCAGCAGCTTAGCGCCCCGGCGGGGGCTACAAGAGACCCAGTACTTC. This gives the protein CASSLAPRRGLQETQYF.

J is TRBJ2-1 and V is TRBV4-1; D may be TRBD1 or TRBD2 (6 bases each). The CDR3 totals 18 residues. The V gene's germline CDR1 is MGHRA and CDR2 YSYEKL. With 2 bases removed from V and 0 bases from J, the gap between germline ends came to 17 bases. The CDR3 nucleotides are TGCGCCAGCAGCCAAAAAACGGGGGACACCTTCTCCTACAATGAGCAGTTCTTC. Translating gives CASSQKTGDTFSYNEQFF.

V and J are TRBV2 and TRBJ2-7; D may be TRBD1 or TRBD2 (5 bases each). The V and J ends lost 4 bases and 2 bases respectively, with 12 bases between them. The CDR3 extends over 14 amino acids. Looked up from germline, CDR1 is SNHLY and CDR2 is FYNNEI. CDR3 sequence reads: CASSARDGAYEQYF. The CDR3 nucleotides read TGTGCCAGCAGTGCCCGGGACGGAGCCTACGAGCAGTACTTC. The entire variable domain, with the rest obtained from reference TRBV2 and TRBJ2-7, is as follows: EPEVTQTPSHQVTQMGQEVILRCVPISNHLYFYWYRQILGQKVEFLVSFYNNEISEKSEIFDDQFSVERPDGSNFTLKIRSTKLEDSAMYFCASSARDGAYEQYFGPGTRLTVT.

This clonotype occurred a few times. This chain links TRBV4-1 with TRBJ2-3, with D tentatively TRBD2 (5 bases). The CDR3 is 15 amino acids. The germline V gene encodes CDR1 MGHRA and CDR2 YSYEKL. Trimming pared 3 bases from V and 2 bases from J, leaving 12 bases between. CDR3 region: CASSHVRVPTDTQYF. The CDR3 DNA is TGCGCCAGCAGCCATGTGAGGGTTCCCACAGATACGCAGTATTTT.

V is TRBV18 and J is TRBJ2-7; 7 nucleotides match TRBD1. Per germline, CDR1 KGHSH and CDR2 LQKENI. The CDR3 runs 15 residues. J was trimmed by 3 bases and V by 3 bases; bases with no gene match: 8. The CDR3 reads CASSPRTGVLYEQYF. In DNA form, the CDR3 reads TGTGCCAGCTCACCTCGGACAGGAGTCCTCTACGAGCAGTACTTC.

The genes are TRBV27 and TRBJ2-2; 11 bases fit TRBD1. The CDR3 is 17 residues long. Germline loops: CDR1 MNHEY, CDR2 SMNVEV (reference sequence). V lost 7 bases to trimming and J lost 7 bases; unmatched junction nucleotides: 14. The CDR3 bases are TGTGCCAGCACTTCACCCCGGACAGGGGGCAGATTCGGGGAGCTGTTTTTT. Its translation is CASTSPRTGGRFGELFF.

The J gene is TRBJ2-1, the V gene TRBV7-8; 7 nucleotides match TRBD1. Trimming removed 3 bases from V and 3 bases from J; junction bases left unmatched: 8. Germline CDR1 is SGHVS and CDR2 is FQNEAQ. The CDR3 is 16 residues long. The CDR3: CASSFDRAHNYNEQFF. CDR3 coding DNA: TGTGCCAGCAGCTTTGACAGGGCCCATAACTACAATGAGCAGTTCTTC.

The chain carries TRBV5-5 and TRBJ1-2, with 10 bases identical to TRBD1. The CDR3 consists of 15 residues. V was clipped by 0 bases and J by 4 bases; unmatched bases: 3. The germline gives CDR1 SGHKS, CDR2 YYEKEE (reference sequence). CDR3: CASSLDGTGVYGYTF. The CDR3 coding sequence is TGTGCCAGCAGCTTGGACGGGACAGGGGTCTATGGCTACACCTTC.

This clonotype was seen only a few times. The V call is TRBV15, the J call TRBJ2-2; 10 nucleotides agree with TRBD1. The CDR3 sequence is 16 residues long. The germline CDR1 and CDR2 sequences are LNHNV and YYDKDF (reference sequence). V lost 3 bases to trimming and J lost 3 bases; unmatched junction nucleotides: 4. The CDR3 here is CATSRTGTGDTGELFF. CDR3 bases: TGTGCCACCAGCAGGACCGGGACAGGGGACACCGGGGAGCTGTTTTTT. Full variable domain (missing parts from reference TRBV15 and TRBJ2-2): DAMVIQNPRYQVTQFGKPVTLSCSQTLNHNVMYWYQQKSSQAPKLLFHYYDKDFNNEADTPDNFQSRRPNTSFCFLDIRSPGLGDTAMYLCATSRTGTGDTGELFFGEGSRLTVL.

The chain uses TRBV7-2 and TRBJ2-2; D call uncertain. Trimming pared 4 bases from V and 3 bases from J, leaving 15 bases between. The CDR3 has 16 residues. Germline CDR1 SGHTA, CDR2 FQGNSA. The CDR3 is CASSSLVGWYTGELFF. The CDR3 bases are TGTGCCAGCAGCTCGTTAGTGGGGTGGTACACCGGGGAGCTGTTTTTT.

This clonotype was detected ten times or more. The chain links TRBV7-6 to TRBJ2-5, with 9 positions matching TRBD1. This CDR3 is 15 amino acids long. Germline CDR1 SGHVS, CDR2 FNYEAQ. V dropped 5 bases and J dropped 5; count of bases not matched to a gene: 9. The CDR3 coding sequence is TGTGCCAGCAGCCTAGGACAGGGGCCGGGGGAGACCCAGTACTTC. This translates into CASSLGQGPGETQYF.

This chain uses TRBV28 with TRBJ2-2; TRBD1 aligns across 10 bases. There are 16 residues in the CDR3. Germline CDR1 is MDHEN and CDR2 is SYDVKM. J gave up 3 bases and V 5 bases, and 6 bases lay outside the gene matches. As DNA, the CDR3 is TGTGCCAGCAGTCGGGGACAGGGGACCTACACCGGGGAGCTGTTTTTT. This gives the protein CASSRGQGTYTGELFF.

The V and J genes are TRBV23-1 and TRBJ1-6; tentative D call: TRBD1 (6 bases). TRBV23-1 qualifies as an ORF whose function is uncertain. Trimming removed 7 bases from V and 8 bases from J, with 12 bases in between. There are 13 residues in the CDR3. The DNA of the CDR3 is TGCGCCAGCAACGCAGGGGTCCATTCACCCCTCCACTTT. Its translation: CASNAGVHSPLHF.

This clonotype was observed a few times. The J gene is TRBJ1-6, the V gene TRBV12-3 or TRBV12-4; possible D gene TRBD1, 5 bases. There are 15 residues in the CDR3. Trimming removed 1 base at V and 3 bases at J, with 7 bases between. The CDR3 region is CASSLGGVYNSPLHF. Here the CDR3 DNA reads TGTGCCAGCAGTTTAGGAGGGGTCTATAATTCACCCCTCCACTTT.

This clonotype showed up just a few times. V and J are TRBV6-2 or TRBV6-3 and TRBJ2-2, with TRBD1 as a possible D gene (6 bases). The CDR3 runs to 20 residues. Trimming cost V 6 bases and J 5 bases, with 31 bases left between them. The germline V gene has CDR1 MNHEY and CDR2 SVGEGT. The CDR3 sequence is CASRPIHELTGQPWTGELFF. DNA of the CDR3: TGTGCCAGCAGACCTATACATGAATTGACAGGTCAACCATGGACCGGGGAGCTGTTTTTT.